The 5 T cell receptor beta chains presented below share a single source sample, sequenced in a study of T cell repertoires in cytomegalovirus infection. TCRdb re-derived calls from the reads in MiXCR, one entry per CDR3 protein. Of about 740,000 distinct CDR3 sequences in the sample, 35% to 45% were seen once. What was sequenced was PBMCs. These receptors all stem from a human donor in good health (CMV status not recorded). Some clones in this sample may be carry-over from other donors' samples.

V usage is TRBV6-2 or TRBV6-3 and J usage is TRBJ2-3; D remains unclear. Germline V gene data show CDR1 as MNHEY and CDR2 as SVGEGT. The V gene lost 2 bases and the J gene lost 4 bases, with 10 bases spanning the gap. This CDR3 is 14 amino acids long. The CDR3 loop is CASSYGIVADTQYF. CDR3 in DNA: TGTGCCAGCAGTTACGGGATTGTTGCAGATACGCAGTATTTT.

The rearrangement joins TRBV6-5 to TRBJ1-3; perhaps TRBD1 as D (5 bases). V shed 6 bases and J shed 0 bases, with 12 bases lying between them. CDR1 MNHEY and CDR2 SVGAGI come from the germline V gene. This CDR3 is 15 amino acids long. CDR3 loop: CASRKGRNSGNTIYF. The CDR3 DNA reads TGTGCCAGCAGAAAGGGACGCAACTCTGGAAACACCATATATTTT.

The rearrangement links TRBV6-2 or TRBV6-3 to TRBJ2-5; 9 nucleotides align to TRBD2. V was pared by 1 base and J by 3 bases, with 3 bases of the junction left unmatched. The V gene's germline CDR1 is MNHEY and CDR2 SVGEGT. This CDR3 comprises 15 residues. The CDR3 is CASSYLLAGKETQYF. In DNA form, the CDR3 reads TGTGCCAGCAGTTACTTACTAGCGGGTAAAGAGACCCAGTACTTC.

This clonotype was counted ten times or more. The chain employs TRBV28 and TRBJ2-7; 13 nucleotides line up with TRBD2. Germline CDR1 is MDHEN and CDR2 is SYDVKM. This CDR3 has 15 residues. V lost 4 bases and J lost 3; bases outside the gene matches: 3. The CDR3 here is CASSSGLAGVYEQYF. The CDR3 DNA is TGTGCCAGCAGTTCAGGACTAGCGGGAGTCTACGAGCAGTACTTC.

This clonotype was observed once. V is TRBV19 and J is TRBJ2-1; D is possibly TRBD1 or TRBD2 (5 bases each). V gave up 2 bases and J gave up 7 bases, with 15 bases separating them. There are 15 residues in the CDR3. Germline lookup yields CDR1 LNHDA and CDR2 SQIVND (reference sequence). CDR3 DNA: TGTGCCAGTAGTATATCCCCTCGGGACGGGAATGAGCAGTTCTTC. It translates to CASSISPRDGNEQFF.